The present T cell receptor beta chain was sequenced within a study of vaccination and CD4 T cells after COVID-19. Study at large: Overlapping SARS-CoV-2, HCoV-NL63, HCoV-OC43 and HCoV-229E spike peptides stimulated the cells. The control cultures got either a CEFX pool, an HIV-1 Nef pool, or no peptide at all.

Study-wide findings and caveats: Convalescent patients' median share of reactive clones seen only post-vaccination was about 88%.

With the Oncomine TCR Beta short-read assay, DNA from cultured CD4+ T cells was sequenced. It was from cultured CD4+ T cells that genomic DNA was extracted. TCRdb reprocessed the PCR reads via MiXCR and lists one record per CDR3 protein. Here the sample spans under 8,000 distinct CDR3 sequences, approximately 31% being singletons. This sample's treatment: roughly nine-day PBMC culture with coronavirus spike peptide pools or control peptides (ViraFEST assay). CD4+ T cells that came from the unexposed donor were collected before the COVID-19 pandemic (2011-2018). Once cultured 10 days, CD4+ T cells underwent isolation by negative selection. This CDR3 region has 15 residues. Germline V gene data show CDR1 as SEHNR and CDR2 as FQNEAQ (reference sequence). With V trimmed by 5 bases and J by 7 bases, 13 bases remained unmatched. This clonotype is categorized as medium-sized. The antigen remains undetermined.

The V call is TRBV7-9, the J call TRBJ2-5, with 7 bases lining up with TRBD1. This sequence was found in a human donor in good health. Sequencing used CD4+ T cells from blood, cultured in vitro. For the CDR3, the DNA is TGTGCCAGCAGCGTAGGGACAGTCCGGTTGGGGACCCAGTACTTC. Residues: CASSVGTVRLGTQYF. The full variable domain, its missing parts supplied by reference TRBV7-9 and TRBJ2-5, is DTGVSQNPRHKITKRGQNVTFRCDPISEHNRLYWYRQTLGQGPEFLTYFQNEAQLEKSRLLSDRFSAERPKGSFSTLEIQRTEQGDSAMYLCASSVGTVRLGTQYFGPGTRLLVL.